Each of the 9 T cell receptor beta chains below was sequenced from the same sample in a study of vaccination effects on CD4 cells after COVID-19. For these TCRs, the target antigens are not known. TCRdb keeps only in-frame clones here, not all; method: immunoSEQ multiplex PCR. The repertoire holds roughly 41,000 clones, with roughly 62% as singletons. CD4+ T cells specific for antigen were expanded with viral peptide pools by the ViraFEST assay before sequencing. Culture lasted around eleven days before CD4+ T cell isolation. Nucleocapsid antibody tests were negative, and the vaccine recipients had no prior SARS-CoV-2 infection. The specimen comprised CD4+ T cells from PBMCs cultured with HCoV-OC43 spike peptides, sampled before COVID-19 vaccination. Regarding subset: HCoV-OC43 spike overlapping peptide pool stimulation. The receptors stem from a human donor who received a COVID-19 vaccine.

The rearrangement links TRBV25-1 to TRBJ1-1; D might be TRBD1 (6 bases). CDR1 and CDR2 from the germline V gene are MGHDK and SYGVNS. This CDR3 is built from 13 residues. V gave up 3 bases and J gave up 3 bases, with 8 bases separating them. This chain's CDR3 is CASSEGADTEAFF. As DNA, the CDR3 is TGTGCCAGCAGTGAGGGGGCAGACACTGAAGCTTTCTTT.

The genes are TRBV6-6 and TRBJ1-1; D uncertain. The germline gives CDR1 MNHNY, CDR2 SVGAGI (reference sequence). CDR3 length: 13 amino acids. Trimming shortened V by 2 bases and J by 3 bases, and 7 bases separated the two germline ends. This CDR3 reads CASSYREDTEAFF. The DNA for the CDR3 is TGTGCCAGCAGTTACCGAGAGGACACTGAAGCTTTCTTT.

The V gene is TRBV3-1 (or the pseudogene TRBV3-2), the J gene TRBJ2-4; 8 positions match TRBD2. Germline CDR1 is LGHDT and CDR2 is YNNKEL (reference sequence). The CDR3 runs 15 residues. With 1 base clipped from V and 10 bases from J, the junction kept 9 bases outside the gene matches. Here the CDR3 DNA reads TGTGCCAGCAGCCAAGGACTCTTGCGGGGGGTTATTCAGTACTTC. The encoded protein is CASSQGLLRGVIQYF.

This chain joins TRBV19 and TRBJ2-1; 12 bases line up with TRBD1. V was pared by 3 bases and J by 7 bases, with 7 bases of the junction left unmatched. Germline CDR1 reads LNHDA; CDR2 reads SQIVND (reference sequence). CDR3 length equals 16 residues. Written as DNA, the CDR3 is TGTGCCAGTAGTATCTCGGGACAGGGGGCGGGAAATGAGCAGTTCTTC. As protein: CASSISGQGAGNEQFF.

This sequence joins TRBV4-1 and TRBJ2-5; a weak D match, TRBD2 (5 bases). Looked up from germline, CDR1 is MGHRA and CDR2 is YSYEKL. The ends were cut back, 0 bases at V and 2 bases at J, with 13 bases in the middle. The CDR3 consists of 16 residues. The CDR3 protein is CASSQDRGKVQETQYF. CDR3 coding DNA: TGCGCCAGCAGCCAAGATCGGGGTAAGGTACAAGAGACCCAGTACTTC.

The count of this clone is one. The gene calls are TRBV5-4 and TRBJ2-5; TRBD2 agrees at 11 bases. Germline V gives CDR1 SGHNT, CDR2 YYREEE (reference sequence). The CDR3 loop spans 15 amino acids. The V and J ends lost 0 bases and 5 bases, in that order; junction bases with no gene match: 3. The CDR3: CASSLGSGGAETQYF. CDR3 DNA: TGTGCCAGCAGCTTGGGTAGCGGGGGGGCCGAGACCCAGTACTTC.

This chain connects TRBV18 to TRBJ2-3; 10 nucleotides agree with TRBD2. In germline, CDR1 is KGHSH, CDR2 LQKENI. The CDR3 length is 16 residues. Unmatched junction bases numbered 6, after V lost 3 bases and J lost 3 bases. The CDR3 sequence: CASSPLKTSGTDTQYF. The DNA of the CDR3 is TGTGCCAGCTCACCCCTAAAGACTAGCGGGACAGATACGCAGTATTTT.

J is TRBJ1-2 and V is TRBV19, with a weak D call TRBD1 (5 bases). The germline gives CDR1 LNHDA, CDR2 SQIVND (reference sequence). This CDR3 spans 14 amino acids. The V gene lost 5 bases and the J gene lost 4 bases, with 14 bases spanning the gap. The CDR3 loop is CASSDSSLTYGYTF. DNA for the CDR3: TGTGCCAGTAGTGACAGTTCACTTACCTATGGCTACACCTTC.

The V call is TRBV27, the J call TRBJ1-2; perhaps TRBD1 as D (5 bases). Per the germline V gene, CDR1 is MNHEY and CDR2 is SMNVEV (reference sequence). This CDR3 is built from 16 residues. Trimming left V 0 bases short and J 2 bases short, with 13 bases between. Written as DNA, the CDR3 is TGTGCCAGCAGTTTATCCAGAACCAGGGACAACTATGGCTACACCTTC. Translating it yields CASSLSRTRDNYGYTF.